The 17 T cell receptor beta chains below all came from one sample that was sequenced in a study of cytomegalovirus exposure and HLA in healthy donors. It was with 60 Vbeta and 13 Jbeta primers that the PCR ran. Repertoires were generated with immunoSEQ multiplex PCR, while TCRdb's copy carries only in-frame clones and drops some. The table has 65,000 to 85,000 clones, about 75% seen once; the top ten hold just under 5%. Sequencing was carried out using PBMCs. Receptor source: a man between 60 and 75 years old in good health and CMV-seropositive.

The chain couples TRBV7-2 to TRBJ1-2; 8 bases are shared with TRBD1. Looked up from germline, CDR1 is SGHTA and CDR2 is FQGNSA. The CDR3 spans 14 residues. After removal of 1 base from V and 4 bases from J, the junction contained 2 bases not matched to a gene. The CDR3 DNA reads as TGTGCCAGCAGCTTAGACAGGGGGTCCTATGGCTACACCTTC. Its translation: CASSLDRGSYGYTF. Based on the CDR3 plus reference TRBV7-2 and TRBJ1-2, the full variable domain is GAGVSQSPSNKVTEKGKDVELRCDPISGHTALYWYRQSLGQGLEFLIYFQGNSAPDKSGLPSDRFSAERTGGSVSTLTIQRTQQEDSAVYLCASSLDRGSYGYTFGSGTRLTVV.

The rearrangement links TRBV5-1 to TRBJ1-1; D not resolved. Germline CDR1 is SGHRS and CDR2 is YFSETQ. The CDR3 consists of 16 residues. V lost 0 bases to trimming and J lost 1 base, with 13 bases between them. The CDR3 DNA reads TGCGCCAGCAGCTTGGTGGTCCGAAGCGGGAACACTGAAGCTTTCTTT. It specifies CASSLVVRSGNTEAFF.

This chain joins TRBV5-1 and TRBJ1-6; maybe TRBD1 (5 bases). Trimming pared 4 bases from V and 7 bases from J, leaving 12 bases between. Per the germline V gene, CDR1 is SGHRS and CDR2 is YFSETQ. CDR3 length: 14 amino acids. The CDR3 sequence is CASSGGTVNSPLHF. The CDR3, as DNA: TGCGCCAGCAGCGGCGGGACCGTCAATTCACCCCTCCACTTT.

The chain's CDR3 is CASSFQGAGEKLFF. CDR3 DNA: TGTGCCAGCAGCTTCCAGGGGGCTGGAGAAAAACTGTTTTTT. The chain uses TRBV7-9 and TRBJ1-4, with TRBD1 identical over 8 bases. The CDR3 loop spans 14 amino acids. The ends lost 3 bases at V and 8 bases at J; junction bases unmatched: 5. Germline CDR1 SEHNR, CDR2 FQNEAQ (reference sequence).

The J gene is TRBJ1-1, the V gene TRBV6-4; D is ambiguous. Looked up from germline, CDR1 is MRHNA and CDR2 is SNTAGT. Trimming removed 6 bases at V and 1 base at J, with 9 bases between. This CDR3 region has 13 residues. CDR3 nucleotide sequence: TGTGCCAGCAGCCAGGAAGAGAACACTGAAGCTTTCTTT. Translating gives CASSQEENTEAFF.

V is TRBV5-6 and J is TRBJ1-6; D is unresolved. Germline loops: CDR1 SGHDT, CDR2 YYEEEE. The CDR3 covers 16 residues. V was shortened by 1 base and J by 9 bases, with 17 bases between the two germline ends. The CDR3 coding sequence is TGTGCCAGCAGCTTGCGAGGCGCCTCGCCCGGTTCACCCCTCCACTTT. Protein product: CASSLRGASPGSPLHF.

The V gene is TRBV7-9, the J gene TRBJ2-6; tentative D call: TRBD1 (6 bases). The V end lost 3 bases, the J end lost 2 bases, and 11 bases lay between the germline ends. The CDR3 has 16 residues. Germline loops: CDR1 SEHNR, CDR2 FQNEAQ (reference sequence). CDR3 nucleotide sequence: TGTGCCAGCAGCTTGGCACAGGGAGCTGGGGCCAACGTCCTGACTTTC. This encodes CASSLAQGAGANVLTF. Drawing the rest from reference TRBV7-9 and TRBJ2-6, the complete variable domain is DTGVSQNPRHKITKRGQNVTFRCDPISEHNRLYWYRQTLGQGPEFLTYFQNEAQLEKSRLLSDRFSAERPKGSFSTLEIQRTEQGDSAMYLCASSLAQGAGANVLTFGAGSRLTVL.

This clone was counted between two and nine times. This chain uses TRBV19 with TRBJ1-2; D is possibly TRBD1 (5 bases). There are 14 residues in the CDR3. The germline V gene has CDR1 LNHDA and CDR2 SQIVND (reference sequence). The V end lost 5 bases, the J end lost 0 bases, and 10 bases lay between the germline ends. Written as DNA, the CDR3 is TGTGCCAGTAGTCGGGCAGGGCCTAACTATGGCTACACCTTC. Translating gives CASSRAGPNYGYTF.

J is TRBJ2-1 and V is TRBV6-6; TRBD1 agrees at 9 bases. The junction had 12 bases not matched to a gene; V was cut back by 8 bases and J by 7 bases. The CDR3 has 15 amino acids. Germline V gene sequence: CDR1 MNHNY, CDR2 SVGAGI (reference sequence). The chain's CDR3 is CASVGGTGLKNEQFF. The DNA of the CDR3 is TGTGCCAGCGTGGGGGGGACAGGGCTTAAGAATGAGCAGTTCTTC.

CDR3 nucleotide sequence: TGTGCCAGCAGCCCCGAGGGACTAGCGGTTTTGAGGGTGGAGCAGTTCTTC. Its translation is CASSPEGLAVLRVEQFF. The chain has TRBV7-9 and TRBJ2-1; 11 bases align to TRBD2. Germline CDR1 and CDR2: SEHNR and FQNEAQ (reference sequence). The CDR3 is 17 amino acids. With V trimmed by 5 bases and J by 10 bases, 16 bases remained unmatched.

This sequence joins TRBV6-1 and TRBJ1-3; D unclear. The germline V gene has CDR1 MNHNS and CDR2 SASEGT. The CDR3 has 11 residues. Trimming removed 4 bases from V and 14 bases from J, with 12 bases in between. CDR3 sequence (DNA): TGTGCCAGCAGTGTAGCGGACTTCGTATATTTT. Protein product: CASSVADFVYF.

A remark on this clone: The sample contains more than one DNA sequence encoding this CDR3. The V and J genes are TRBV6-5 and TRBJ1-2, with unresolved D. V was cut by 0 bases and J by 2 bases, with 7 bases left in between. Germline V lookup: CDR1 MNHEY, CDR2 SVGAGI. The length of the CDR3 is 14 residues. The CDR3 region has the DNA TGTGCCAGCAGTTACTCTGCGAGCAACTATGGCTACACCTTC. Its protein product is CASSYSASNYGYTF.

The chain links TRBV18 to TRBJ2-5; D remains unclear. With 5 bases removed from V and 3 bases from J, the gap between germline ends came to 19 bases. Germline CDR1 is KGHSH and CDR2 is LQKENI. This CDR3 has 16 amino acids. CDR3 coding DNA: TGTGCCAGCTCATCCCCTCCGCGGTCATCAGAAGAGACCCAGTACTTC. Translating gives CASSSPPRSSEETQYF.

V gene TRBV2 combines with J gene TRBJ2-3, with 7 positions matching TRBD2. Per the germline V gene, CDR1 is SNHLY and CDR2 is FYNNEI. V shed 7 bases and J 4 bases; nucleotides not matched to a gene: 5. This CDR3 region has 13 residues. The CDR3 loop reads CASKSGESDTQYF. DNA for the CDR3: TGTGCCAGCAAGAGCGGGGAATCAGATACGCAGTATTTT. Full variable domain (outside the CDR3, taken from reference TRBV2 and TRBJ2-3): EPEVTQTPSHQVTQMGQEVILRCVPISNHLYFYWYRQILGQKVEFLVSFYNNEISEKSEIFDDQFSVERPDGSNFTLKIRSTKLEDSAMYFCASKSGESDTQYFGPGTRLTVL.

This clone was observed a few times. The V call is TRBV27, the J call TRBJ1-1; the match to TRBD1 covers 7 bases. CDR1 is MNHEY, CDR2 SMNVEV, per germline (reference sequence). With 5 bases clipped from V and 0 bases from J, the junction kept 6 bases outside the gene matches. There are 15 residues in the CDR3. Here the CDR3 reads CASSPWDSLNTEAFF. CDR3 coding DNA: TGTGCCAGCAGTCCTTGGGACAGCTTGAACACTGAAGCTTTCTTT.

This chain uses TRBV5-5 with TRBJ1-4; 8 nucleotides align to TRBD1. This CDR3 is built from 16 residues. The trim removed 0 bases at V and 3 bases at J, leaving 4 bases unmatched. Per the germline V gene, CDR1 is SGHKS and CDR2 is YYEKEE (reference sequence). CDR3 residues: CASSLGTGSANEKLFF. The CDR3 DNA is TGTGCCAGCAGCTTGGGGACAGGGTCGGCTAATGAAAAACTGTTTTTT. Variable domain in full (rest from reference TRBV5-5 and TRBJ1-4): DAGVTQSPTHLIKTRGQQVTLRCSPISGHKSVSWYQQVLGQGPQFIFQYYEKEERGRGNFPDRFSARQFPNYSSELNVNALLLGDSALYLCASSLGTGSANEKLFFGSGTQLSVL.

CDR3 amino acids: CASSFLSYEQYF. In DNA form, the CDR3 reads TGTGCCAGCAGTTTCCTCTCCTACGAGCAGTACTTC. This chain uses TRBV28 with TRBJ2-7; no reliable D call. CDR1 MDHEN and CDR2 SYDVKM come from the germline V gene. The CDR3 is 12 amino acids. Trimming removed 3 bases at V and 0 bases at J, with 3 bases between.